This TCR beta chain was profiled in a study of cytotoxic CD8 clonotypes in ibrutinib-treated CLL (dated by TCRdb to about 2021). Notes on the research overall: The cohort included about 15 treatment-naive and 11 to 12 relapsed/refractory patients; roughly 17 were IGHV unmutated. Partial responses were observed in about 24 patients and complete responses in 2; after a median follow-up of around 68 months, remission was maintained in approximately 15 patients and progression was observed in approximately twelve. Response samples were taken after a median of 12 months on treatment, ranging from about 6 to 40 months. On average, each sample yielded about 250,000 productive templates and 80,000 to 95,000 productive rearrangements. Longitudinal samples were obtainable from 26 of the 86 participants in the trial. Cryopreserved peripheral blood mononuclear cells were obtained before treatment, at response, and at either sustained remission or disease progression. Every sample from remission and from progressive disease was obtained while the patients were still on ibrutinib.

Regarding this clone: Its antigen is not yet known. Per-base qualities were not stored, and no clone one base away is much larger.

What this sample's time point label stands for: roughly 12 months on ibrutinib. For TCR beta library preparation, 1.5 to 2.5 micrograms of genomic DNA was extracted from cryopreserved PBMCs. High-throughput TCR beta sequencing was performed on longitudinal blood samples from CLL patients receiving ibrutinib monotherapy. The patients were enrolled in a single-center, open-label phase 2 trial of ibrutinib monotherapy. A MiSeq instrument was used for deep resolution sequencing, which targeted depths ranging from 1 in 1 million up to 1 in 200,000 T cells, with coverage averaging 10x for each clonotype. The immunoSEQ hsTCRB Kit was used to generate TCR beta libraries. Regarding the original processing steps: Data were analyzed with ImmunoSEQ Data Assistant and ImmunoSEQ Analyzer, with V, D and J genes assigned per IMGT definitions. Clonality, which ranges from 0 to 1, was calculated by subtracting the normalized Shannon entropy of productive rearrangement frequencies from one. Only overrepresented clonotypes making up at least 0.05% of the repertoire of each patient were included in the public clonotype analysis. Some 14 age-matched healthy donor repertoires from immuneACCESS served as clonality controls. TCRdb took this table from immuneACCESS and kept in-frame rearrangements with V and J called. Such tables lack part of the clones; where checked against another copy, unresolved V genes explain under half of the gap, and the rest is unexplained. V, J and clone size were drawn from that table, and D and trimming were deduced from the DNA. This sample holds 110,000 to 150,000 clones; around three quarters were observed only once. Jointly, the top ten make up around 13% of the sample.

The CDR3 starts with the cysteine, ends with the phenylalanine, and has 14 residues. Solely the CDR3 DNA is kept, with 42 bases framed from the first base. CDR1 SGHDT and CDR2 YYEEEE are derived from the germline V gene. V drops 1 base and J drops 0 bases, leaving 8 bases in between. Summary of the overall study and its limitations: Sampling times were not matched between patients in sustained remission and patients whose disease was progressing, and lymph node repertoires were not examined. At ibrutinib response clonality went up, during sustained remission it held steady, and at progression it dropped back toward baseline. Baseline clonality exceeded that of age-matched healthy donors and correlated strongly with circulating CD8+ T-cell counts. Public clonotypes were rare and either contracted or stayed stable during treatment, and the rise in clonality at ibrutinib response reflected the expansion of private clonotypes.

This TCR derives from a human donor with chronic lymphocytic leukemia. Here the chain combines TRBV5-6 and TRBJ2-7; the D gene remains uncertain. This material consisted of PBMCs, taken after 12 months of ibrutinib treatment. The nucleotide sequence is given as TGTGCCAGCAGCTTGTTAAAGGTCTCCTACGAGCAGTACTTC. The encoded protein is CASSLLKVSYEQYF.